This T cell receptor (beta chain) was profiled in a study of PD-1 blockade in mismatch repair-deficient tumors. About the research overall: All were previously treated, progressing patients with about 12 mismatch repair-deficient cancer types.

This clone occurred a few times. What it binds is unknown. The repertoire was sequenced with immunoSEQ multiplex PCR; TCRdb's copy has only in-frame clones and lacks some. The data show some 84,000 clones, with 81% seen just once and roughly 2.8% held by the top ten. General observations from the study: After pembrolizumab, tumor-resident clones rose rapidly, then generally contracted before radiologic responses.

CDR3 length: 14 residues. The V end lost 0 bases, the J end lost 0 bases, and 3 bases lay between the germline ends. Germline V CDR1 and CDR2: SGHRS, YFSETQ. The TCR-sequenced patients were a few responders to pembrolizumab. The chain couples TRBV5-1 to TRBJ2-2; no definite D call. The starting material was peripheral blood, obtained 12 weeks after starting pembrolizumab. This sequence originates from an adult with mismatch repair-deficient cancer. CDR3 nucleotides: TGCGCCAGCAGCTTGGAAACGAACACCGGGGAGCTGTTTTTT. Amino acids: CASSLETNTGELFF.